These T cell receptor beta chains were read from a single sample in a study of cytomegalovirus exposure and HLA in healthy donors. Generated by immunoSEQ multiplex PCR, the TCRdb table keeps only in-frame clones and is missing some. The sample has approximately 78,000 clones; approximately 84% are singletons. The specimen sequenced was PBMCs. These receptors originate from a woman in her forties or fifties in good health and CMV-seronegative. CDR3s include the opening cysteine and the closing phenylalanine or tryptophan. The D gene is left open where the match is weak. Some rows mark clone size as missing; the rest say once, few, many or name a class of expanded clone.

-,14,TRBD2,TRBJ2-1,TRBV7-9,TGTGCCAGCAGACACCCTTTAAGCGGGGTAGGGGAGTTCTTC,CASRHPLSGVGEFF
-,16,-,TRBJ1-5,TRBV7-9,TGTGCCAGCAGCGAAGGGTCAGGGGATAGCAATCAGCCCCAGCATTTT,CASSEGSGDSNQPQHF
-,13,-,TRBJ1-1,TRBV19,TGTGCCAGTAGTATCAGGTGGAACACTGAAGCTTTCTTT,CASSIRWNTEAFF
-,15,-,TRBJ1-6,TRBV2,TGTGCCAGCAGTGATCCCCGGACAGCTAATTCACCCCTCCACTTT,CASSDPRTANSPLHF
-,16,TRBD2,TRBJ2-5,TRBV18,TGTGCCAGCTCACCCCTACTAGCGGGGCTCCAAGAGACCCAGTACTTC,CASSPLLAGLQETQYF
once,14,-,TRBJ1-1,TRBV27,TGTGCCAGCAGCCGGCTCGGGGTGAACACTGAAGCTTTCTTT,CASSRLGVNTEAFF
-,12,TRBD1,TRBJ1-5,TRBV6-6,TGTGCCAGCCGACAGGGGGATCAGCCCCAGCATTTT,CASRQGDQPQHF
-,15,-,TRBJ1-3,TRBV18,TGTGCCAGCTCCCAGAGGGACAACTCTGGAAACACCATATATTTT,CASSQRDNSGNTIYF
-,16,-,TRBJ1-1,TRBV5-4,TGTGCCAGCAGCTTTGGGGCCGGGACTAGGAACACTGAAGCTTTCTTT,CASSFGAGTRNTEAFF
once,15,TRBD1,TRBJ1-2,TRBV7-2,TGTGCCAGCAGCTTACAGACAGGGGGCGAGTATGGCTACACCTTC,CASSLQTGGEYGYTF
-,14,-,TRBJ2-1,TRBV19,TGTGCCAGTAGAGTACAGGGAATCAACAATGAGCAGTTCTTC,CASRVQGINNEQFF
-,14,TRBD1,TRBJ1-5,TRBV28,TGTGCCAGCAGTGTCGGGAGGGGGCATCAGCCCCAGCATTTT,CASSVGRGHQPQHF
-,15,TRBD1,TRBJ2-1,TRBV5-3,TGTGCCAGAAGCTTGGTTTGCAGGGGGCGGAATGAGCAGTTCTTC,CARSLVCRGRNEQFF
-,18,TRBD1,TRBJ2-3,TRBV6-1,TGTGCCAGCAGTGAAGTCGAAGCTCCGGACAGGTTTGCAGATACGCAGTATTTT,CASSEVEAPDRFADTQYF
-,15,-,TRBJ2-3,TRBV4-3,TGCGCCAGCAGTCCCCGGGGGGCCGTTACAGATACGCAGTATTTT,CASSPRGAVTDTQYF
once,14,-,TRBJ2-7,TRBV11-2,TGTGCCAGCAGCTTATCGTCACAGGGATACGAGCAGTACTTC,CASSLSSQGYEQYF